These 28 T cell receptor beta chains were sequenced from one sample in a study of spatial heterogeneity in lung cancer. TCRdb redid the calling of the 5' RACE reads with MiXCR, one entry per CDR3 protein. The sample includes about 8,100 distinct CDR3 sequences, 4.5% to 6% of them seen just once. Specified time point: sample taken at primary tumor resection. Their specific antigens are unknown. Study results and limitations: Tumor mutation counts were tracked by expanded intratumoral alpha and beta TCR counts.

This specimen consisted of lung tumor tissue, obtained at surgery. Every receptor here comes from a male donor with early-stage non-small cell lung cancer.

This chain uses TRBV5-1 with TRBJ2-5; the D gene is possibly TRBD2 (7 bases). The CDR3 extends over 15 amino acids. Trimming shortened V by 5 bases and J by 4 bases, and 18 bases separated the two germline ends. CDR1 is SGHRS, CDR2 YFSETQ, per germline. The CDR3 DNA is TGCGCCAGCAGAGGGGAGGGGGAACCCGGAGAGACCCAGTACTTC. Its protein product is CASRGEGEPGETQYF.

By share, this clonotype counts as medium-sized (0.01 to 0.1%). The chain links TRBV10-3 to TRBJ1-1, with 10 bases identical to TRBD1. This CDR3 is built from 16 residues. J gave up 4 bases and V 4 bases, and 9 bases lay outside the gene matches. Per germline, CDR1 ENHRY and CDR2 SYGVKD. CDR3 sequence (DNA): TGTGCCATCAGTGGGGACAGGGGAGTACTTGGCACTGAAGCTTTCTTT. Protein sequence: CAISGDRGVLGTEAFF.

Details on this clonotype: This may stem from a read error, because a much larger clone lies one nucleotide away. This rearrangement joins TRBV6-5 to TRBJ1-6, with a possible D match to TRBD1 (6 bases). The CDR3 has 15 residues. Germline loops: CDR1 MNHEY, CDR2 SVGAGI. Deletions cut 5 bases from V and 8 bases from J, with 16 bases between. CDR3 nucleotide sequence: TGTGCCAGCAGTCGAAAGGGGGTTGCGGATTCACCCCTCCACTTT. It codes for CASSRKGVADSPLHF.

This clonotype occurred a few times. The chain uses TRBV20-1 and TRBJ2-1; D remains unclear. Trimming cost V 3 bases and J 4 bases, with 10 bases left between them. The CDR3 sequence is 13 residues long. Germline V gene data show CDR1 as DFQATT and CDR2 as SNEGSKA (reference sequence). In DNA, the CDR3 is TGCAGTGCTAGTCCTCAGTGGTACAATGAGCAGTTCTTC. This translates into CSASPQWYNEQFF.

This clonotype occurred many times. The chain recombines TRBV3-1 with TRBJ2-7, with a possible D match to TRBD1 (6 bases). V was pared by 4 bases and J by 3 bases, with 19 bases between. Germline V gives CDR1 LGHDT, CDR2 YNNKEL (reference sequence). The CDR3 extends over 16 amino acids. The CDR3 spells CASSRAGAQSFYEQYF. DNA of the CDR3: TGTGCCAGCAGCCGAGCAGGGGCCCAATCTTTCTACGAGCAGTACTTC.

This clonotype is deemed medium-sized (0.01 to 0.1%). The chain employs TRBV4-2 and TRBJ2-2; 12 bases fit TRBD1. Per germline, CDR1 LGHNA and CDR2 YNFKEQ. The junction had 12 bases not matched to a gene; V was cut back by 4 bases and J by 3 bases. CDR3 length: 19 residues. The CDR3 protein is CASSRVPGQGALDTGELFF. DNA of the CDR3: TGTGCCAGCAGCCGCGTTCCGGGACAGGGGGCGTTGGACACCGGGGAGCTGTTTTTT.

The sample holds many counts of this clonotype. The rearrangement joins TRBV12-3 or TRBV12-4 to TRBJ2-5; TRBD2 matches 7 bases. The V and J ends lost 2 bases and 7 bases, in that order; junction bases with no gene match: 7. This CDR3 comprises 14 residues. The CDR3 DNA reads TGTGCCAGCAGTTTACGGGGGGAAGGCGGGACCCAGTACTTC. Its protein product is CASSLRGEGGTQYF.

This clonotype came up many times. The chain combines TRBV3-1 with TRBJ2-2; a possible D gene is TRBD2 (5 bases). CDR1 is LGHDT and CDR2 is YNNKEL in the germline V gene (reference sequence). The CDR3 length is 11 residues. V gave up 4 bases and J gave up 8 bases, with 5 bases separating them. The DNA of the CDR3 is TGTGCCAGCAGCCGGGAGGGGGAGCTGTTTTTT. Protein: CASSREGELFF.

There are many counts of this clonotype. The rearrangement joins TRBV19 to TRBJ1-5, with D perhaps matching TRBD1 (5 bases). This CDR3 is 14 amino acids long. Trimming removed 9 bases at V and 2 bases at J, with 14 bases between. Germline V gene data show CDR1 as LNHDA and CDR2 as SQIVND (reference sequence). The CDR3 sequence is CASEEGFGNQPQHF. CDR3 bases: TGTGCCAGCGAAGAGGGGTTTGGCAATCAGCCCCAGCATTTT.

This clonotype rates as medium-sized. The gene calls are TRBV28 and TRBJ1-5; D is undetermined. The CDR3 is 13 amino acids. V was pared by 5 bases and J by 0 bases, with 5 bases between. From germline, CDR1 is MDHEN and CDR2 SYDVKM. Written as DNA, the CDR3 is TGTGCCAGCAGTGGGTATAGCAATCAGCCCCAGCATTTT. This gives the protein CASSGYSNQPQHF.

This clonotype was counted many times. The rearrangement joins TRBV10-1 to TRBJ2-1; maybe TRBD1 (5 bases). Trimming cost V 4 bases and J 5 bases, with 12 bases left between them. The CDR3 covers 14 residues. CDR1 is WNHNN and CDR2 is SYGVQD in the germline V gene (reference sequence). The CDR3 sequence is CASSVAPGHNEQFF. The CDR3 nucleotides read TGCGCCAGCAGTGTGGCCCCAGGGCACAATGAGCAGTTCTTC.

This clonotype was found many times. The CDR3 loop reads CASSPYGGGQETQYF. The CDR3 region has the DNA TGTGCCAGTAGTCCGTACGGCGGCGGACAAGAGACCCAGTACTTC. The chain combines TRBV19 with TRBJ2-5; D remains unclear. The CDR3 runs 15 residues. The ends were cut back, 5 bases at V and 2 bases at J, with 15 bases in the middle. The germline V gene encodes CDR1 LNHDA and CDR2 SQIVND (reference sequence).

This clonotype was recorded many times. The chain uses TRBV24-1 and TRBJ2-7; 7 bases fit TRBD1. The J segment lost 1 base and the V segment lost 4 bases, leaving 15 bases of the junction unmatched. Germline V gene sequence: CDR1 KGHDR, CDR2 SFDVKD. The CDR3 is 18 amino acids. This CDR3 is CATSEITPRDSCSYEQYF. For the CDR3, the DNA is TGTGCCACCAGTGAGATCACCCCCCGGGACAGTTGTTCCTACGAGCAGTACTTC.

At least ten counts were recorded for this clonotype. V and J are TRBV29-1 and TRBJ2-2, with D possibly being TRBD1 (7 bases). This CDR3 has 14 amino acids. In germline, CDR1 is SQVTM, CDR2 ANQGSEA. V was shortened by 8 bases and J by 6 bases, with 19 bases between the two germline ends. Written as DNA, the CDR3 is TGCAGCTATCGACAGGGCCCGGGGGCCGGGGAGCTGTTTTTT. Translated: CSYRQGPGAGELFF.

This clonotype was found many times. This CDR3 reads CASSLDDTEAFF. Written as DNA, the CDR3 is TGTGCCAGCAGCTTGGACGACACTGAAGCTTTCTTT. The rearrangement joins TRBV5-6 to TRBJ1-1, with D uncertain. Germline assignment: CDR1 SGHDT and CDR2 YYEEEE. CDR3 length equals 12 residues. Trimming removed 0 bases at V and 3 bases at J, with 3 bases between. The full variable domain, in which reference TRBV5-6 and TRBJ1-1 provide the parts outside the CDR3, is DAGVTQSPTHLIKTRGQQVTLRCSPKSGHDTVSWYQQALGQGPQFIFQYYEEEERQRGNFPDRFSGHQFPNYSSELNVNALLLGDSALYLCASSLDDTEAFFGQGTRLTVV.

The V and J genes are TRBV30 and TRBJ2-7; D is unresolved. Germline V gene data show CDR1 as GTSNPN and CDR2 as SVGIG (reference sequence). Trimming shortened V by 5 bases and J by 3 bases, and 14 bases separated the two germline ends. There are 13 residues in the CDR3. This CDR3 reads CAWWAAGLYEQYF. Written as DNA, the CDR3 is TGTGCCTGGTGGGCAGCAGGTCTCTACGAGCAGTACTTC.

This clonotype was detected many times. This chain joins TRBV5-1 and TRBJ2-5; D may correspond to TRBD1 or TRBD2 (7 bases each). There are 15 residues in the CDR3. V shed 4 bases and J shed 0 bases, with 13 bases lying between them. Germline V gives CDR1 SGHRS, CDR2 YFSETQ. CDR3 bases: TGCGCCAGCAGCCGTCAGGGGGGGCACCAAGAGACCCAGTACTTC. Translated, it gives CASSRQGGHQETQYF.

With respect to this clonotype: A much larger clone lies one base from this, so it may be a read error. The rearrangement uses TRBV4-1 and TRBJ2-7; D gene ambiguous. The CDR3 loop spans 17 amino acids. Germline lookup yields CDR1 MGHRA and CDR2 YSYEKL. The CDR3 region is CGSSQNLVSALPYEQYF. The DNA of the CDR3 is TGCGGCAGCAGCCAAAACTTAGTGAGTGCACTCCCCTACGAGCAGTACTTC.

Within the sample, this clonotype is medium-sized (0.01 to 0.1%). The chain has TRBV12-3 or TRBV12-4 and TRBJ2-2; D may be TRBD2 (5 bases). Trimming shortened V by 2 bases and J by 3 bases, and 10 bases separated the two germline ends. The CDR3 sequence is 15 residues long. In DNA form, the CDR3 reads TGTGCCAGCAGTTTACGGTCGGGGTACACCGGGGAGCTGTTTTTT. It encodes CASSLRSGYTGELFF.

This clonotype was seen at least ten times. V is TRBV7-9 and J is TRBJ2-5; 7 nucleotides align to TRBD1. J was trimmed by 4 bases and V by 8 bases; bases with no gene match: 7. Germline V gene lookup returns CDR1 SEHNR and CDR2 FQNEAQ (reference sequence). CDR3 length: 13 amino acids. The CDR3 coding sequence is TGTGCCAGCCCATACAGGGGCGGAGAGACCCAGTACTTC. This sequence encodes CASPYRGGETQYF.

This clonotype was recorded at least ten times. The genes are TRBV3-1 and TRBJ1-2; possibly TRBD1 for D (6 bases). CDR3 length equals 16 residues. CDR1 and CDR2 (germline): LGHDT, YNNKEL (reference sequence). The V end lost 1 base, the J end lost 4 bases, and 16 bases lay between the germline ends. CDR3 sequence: CASSQGIPGASYGYTF. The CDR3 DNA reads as TGTGCCAGCAGCCAAGGGATTCCAGGGGCAAGCTATGGCTACACCTTC.

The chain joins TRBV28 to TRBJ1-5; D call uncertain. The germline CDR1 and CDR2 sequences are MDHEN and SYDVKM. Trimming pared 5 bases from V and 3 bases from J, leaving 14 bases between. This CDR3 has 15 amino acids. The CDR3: CASSRPGPINQPQHF. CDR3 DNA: TGTGCCAGCAGTCGACCCGGACCGATCAATCAGCCCCAGCATTTT. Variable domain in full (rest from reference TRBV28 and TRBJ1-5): DVKVTQSSRYLVKRTGEKVFLECVQDMDHENMFWYRQDPGLGLRLIYFSYDVKMKEKGDIPEGYSVSREKKERFSLILESASTNQTSMYLCASSRPGPINQPQHFGDGTRLSIL.

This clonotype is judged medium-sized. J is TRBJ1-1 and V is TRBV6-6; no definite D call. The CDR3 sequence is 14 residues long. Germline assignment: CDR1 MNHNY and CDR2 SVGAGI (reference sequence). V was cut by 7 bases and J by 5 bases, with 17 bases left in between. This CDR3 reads CASTTDGLGTEAFF. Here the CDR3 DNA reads TGTGCCAGCACCACGGACGGACTGGGGACTGAAGCTTTCTTT.

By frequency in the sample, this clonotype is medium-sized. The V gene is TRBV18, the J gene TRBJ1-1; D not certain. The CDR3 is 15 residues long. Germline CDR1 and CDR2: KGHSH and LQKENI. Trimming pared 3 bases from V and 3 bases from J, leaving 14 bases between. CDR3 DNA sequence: TGTGCCAGCTCACCTAGACCGCGAGGCGACACTGAAGCTTTCTTT. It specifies CASSPRPRGDTEAFF.

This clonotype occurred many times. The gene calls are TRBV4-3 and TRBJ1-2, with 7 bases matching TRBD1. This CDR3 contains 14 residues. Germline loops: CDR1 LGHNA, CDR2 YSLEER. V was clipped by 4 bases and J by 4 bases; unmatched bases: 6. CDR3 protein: CASSLTGDGYGYTF. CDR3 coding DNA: TGCGCCAGCAGCCTTACAGGGGACGGCTATGGCTACACCTTC.

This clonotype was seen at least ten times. In DNA form, the CDR3 reads TGTGCCATCAGTAACGGACAGGATAGCAATCAGCCCCAGCATTTT. Amino acid sequence: CAISNGQDSNQPQHF. The rearrangement links TRBV10-3 to TRBJ1-5, with 7 bases fitting TRBD1. Germline values: CDR1 ENHRY, CDR2 SYGVKD. The J segment lost 0 bases and the V segment lost 5 bases, leaving 4 bases of the junction unmatched. This CDR3 has 15 amino acids.

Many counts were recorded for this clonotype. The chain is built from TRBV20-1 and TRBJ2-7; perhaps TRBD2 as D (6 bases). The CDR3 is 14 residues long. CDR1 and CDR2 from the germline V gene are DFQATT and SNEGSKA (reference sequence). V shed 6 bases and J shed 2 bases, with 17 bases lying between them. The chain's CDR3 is CSAPEGSWTYEQYF. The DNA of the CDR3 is TGCAGTGCCCCGGAGGGCAGTTGGACCTACGAGCAGTACTTC.

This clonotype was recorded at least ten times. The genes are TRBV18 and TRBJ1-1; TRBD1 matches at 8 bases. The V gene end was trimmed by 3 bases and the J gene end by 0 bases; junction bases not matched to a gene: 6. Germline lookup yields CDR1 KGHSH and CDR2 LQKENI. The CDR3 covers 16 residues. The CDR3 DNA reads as TGTGCCAGCTCACCCGGCAGGGGGCAAATGAACACTGAAGCTTTCTTT. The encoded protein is CASSPGRGQMNTEAFF.